The 11 T cell receptor beta chains reported below all come from one sample, sequenced in a study of blood T cell repertoires in COVID-19. Sequencing was performed with immunoSEQ multiplex PCR; in TCRdb, only in-frame clones are kept and a portion is missing. The repertoire holds a few hundred thousand clones, with around 90% as singletons. Source material: PBMCs or T cells enriched from blood (not recorded which). These receptors were obtained from a woman aged 30 to 39 who had recovered from COVID-19.

V and J are TRBV28 and TRBJ1-2; TRBD1 agrees at 7 bases. After removal of 8 bases from V and 8 bases from J, the junction contained 8 bases not matched to a gene. Germline CDR1 and CDR2: MDHEN and SYDVKM. This CDR3 has 12 amino acids. CDR3 protein: CASAGTGDGYTF. The CDR3 nucleotides read TGTGCCAGCGCCGGAACAGGGGACGGCTACACCTTC.

The rearrangement uses TRBV4-1 and TRBJ2-3, with 7 bases aligning to TRBD2. The V gene end was trimmed by 1 base and the J gene end by 3 bases; junction bases not matched to a gene: 19. Per the germline V gene, CDR1 is MGHRA and CDR2 is YSYEKL. The CDR3 is 20 residues long. For the CDR3, the DNA is TGCGCCAGCAGCCAAGCGCGGACCGGGACTACCGACCTGGGGACAGATACGCAGTATTTT. This translates into CASSQARTGTTDLGTDTQYF.

This chain joins TRBV7-3 and TRBJ2-3; D possibly corresponds to TRBD2 (5 bases). The V gene lost 0 bases and the J gene lost 5 bases, with 12 bases spanning the gap. Per germline, CDR1 SGHTA and CDR2 FQGTGA. This CDR3 has 15 amino acids. CDR3 region: CASSLTSSGLDTQYF. Written as DNA, the CDR3 is TGTGCCAGCAGCTTAACGAGTTCGGGGTTAGATACGCAGTATTTT. The variable domain in full, completed from reference TRBV7-3 and TRBJ2-3, reads GAGVSQTPSNKVTEKGKYVELRCDPISGHTALYWYRQSLGQGPEFLIYFQGTGAADDSGLPNDRFFAVRPEGSVSTLKIQRTERGDSAVYLCASSLTSSGLDTQYFGPGTRLTVL.

This clone has a single count. This same CDR3 is encoded by further DNA sequences in the sample. The genes are TRBV7-2 and TRBJ2-1; D remains ambiguous. Germline V gene sequence: CDR1 SGHTA, CDR2 FQGNSA. The V end was cut by 3 bases, the J end by 0 bases, with 6 bases between. The CDR3 sequence is 14 residues long. As DNA, the CDR3 is TGTGCCAGCAGCTTTGATAGCTCCTACAATGAGCAGTTCTTC. This codes for CASSFDSSYNEQFF.

The chain combines TRBV5-8 with TRBJ2-3, with D maybe TRBD2 (6 bases). Germline V lookup: CDR1 SGHTS, CDR2 YDEGEE. V gave up 0 bases and J gave up 0 bases, with 8 bases separating them. This CDR3 region has 15 residues. CDR3 sequence (DNA): TGTGCCAGCAGCTTGGCCAGCGGGAGCACAGATACGCAGTATTTT. Its translation: CASSLASGSTDTQYF.

The chain combines TRBV28 with TRBJ1-5; D is possibly TRBD1 (5 bases). CDR3 size: 13 residues. Germline V gene sequence: CDR1 MDHEN, CDR2 SYDVKM. The germline V and J ends were trimmed by 6 bases and 9 bases, with 15 bases remaining between them. CDR3 nucleotides: TGTGCCAGCAGAAGGGACTCCCGGAGGCCCCAGCATTTT. Encoded protein: CASRRDSRRPQHF.

This clone was observed a few times. This chain links TRBV2 with TRBJ2-7; weak D call: TRBD2 (6 bases). CDR3 length equals 13 residues. Trimming pared 5 bases from V and 6 bases from J, leaving 14 bases between. The germline gives CDR1 SNHLY, CDR2 FYNNEI. In DNA form, the CDR3 reads TGTGCCAGCAGTCAATCTAGCGTAGGCGAGCAGTACTTC. It codes for CASSQSSVGEQYF.

The CDR3 sequence: CASSLDFGAPYEQYF. CDR3 coding DNA: TGCGCCAGCAGCTTGGATTTTGGGGCCCCCTACGAGCAGTACTTC. This rearrangement joins TRBV5-1 to TRBJ2-7, with a weak D call TRBD1 (5 bases). CDR3 length: 15 residues. V lost 0 bases to trimming and J lost 2 bases, with 12 bases between them. Germline V gives CDR1 SGHRS, CDR2 YFSETQ. Using reference TRBV5-1 and TRBJ2-7 for the parts outside the CDR3, the full variable domain is KAGVTQTPRYLIKTRGQQVTLSCSPISGHRSVSWYQQTPGQGLQFLFEYFSETQRNKGNFPGRFSGRQFSNSRSEMNVSTLELGDSALYLCASSLDFGAPYEQYFGPGTRLTVT.

This chain uses TRBV6-2 or TRBV6-3 with TRBJ1-5; 10 nucleotides line up with TRBD1. V gave up 6 bases and J gave up 4 bases; unmatched junction bases: 6. The CDR3 is 15 residues long. The V gene's germline CDR1 is MNHEY and CDR2 SVGEGT. DNA for the CDR3: TGTGCCAGCAGCGCTCCGGGACAGGGGAATCAGCCCCAGCATTTT. The encoded protein is CASSAPGQGNQPQHF.

The chain recombines TRBV28 with TRBJ2-7; no clear D gene. The germline V gene has CDR1 MDHEN and CDR2 SYDVKM. The CDR3 is made up of 14 amino acids. The V end lost 2 bases, the J end lost 9 bases, and 17 bases lay between the germline ends. This CDR3 reads CASSLNEIKESQYF. CDR3 DNA sequence: TGTGCCAGCAGTTTAAACGAGATAAAAGAGTCGCAGTACTTC.

This clone was seen a few times. The V call is TRBV12-3 or TRBV12-4, the J call TRBJ1-6, with D hard to call. The V end lost 3 bases, the J end lost 8 bases, and 8 bases lay between the germline ends. CDR3 length: 13 amino acids. This CDR3 reads CASSLLPDSPLHF. As DNA, the CDR3 is TGTGCCAGCAGTTTGCTACCCGATTCACCCCTCCACTTT.